The 30 T cell receptor beta chains in this list originate from one sample, sequenced in a study of shared clonotypes between healthy human individuals. Some clones are missing from TCRdb's copy, which holds only in-frame ones; the method was immunoSEQ multiplex PCR. The repertoire holds around 1.1 million clones, with about 80% as singletons. The sequenced sample consisted of memory CD4+ T cells from PBMCs. Indicated subset: CD45RA-negative fraction. These receptor sequences come from a man in his late teens or twenties in good health. Some clones in this sample may be carry-over from other donors' samples.

V usage is TRBV18 and J usage is TRBJ2-5; D ambiguous. This CDR3 spans 15 amino acids. With 3 bases removed from V and 9 bases from J, the gap between germline ends came to 20 bases. CDR1 and CDR2 (germline): KGHSH, LQKENI. Written as DNA, the CDR3 is TGTGCCAGCTCACCCCAGTTGAATACCAGACCGGCCCAGTACTTC. Its translation is CASSPQLNTRPAQYF.

This chain links TRBV7-9 with TRBJ2-1; 9 bases line up with TRBD1. The junction had 7 bases not matched to a gene; V was cut back by 5 bases and J by 2 bases. Germline assignment: CDR1 SEHNR and CDR2 FQNEAQ (reference sequence). CDR3 length: 16 amino acids. CDR3 amino acids: CASSPTGGITYNEQFF. CDR3 nucleotides: TGTGCCAGCAGCCCGACAGGGGGAATCACCTACAATGAGCAGTTCTTC.

The chain uses TRBV28 and TRBJ1-5; 7 bases are a match to TRBD1. V trimming: 7 bases; J trimming: 3 bases; junction bases outside the gene matches: 9. Germline CDR1 MDHEN, CDR2 SYDVKM. This CDR3 spans 15 amino acids. In DNA form, the CDR3 reads TGTGCCAGCATTCCCTCCAGGGGGAACAATCAGCCCCAGCATTTT. Translated, it gives CASIPSRGNNQPQHF. Looking up the rest from reference TRBV28 and TRBJ1-5 gives the full variable domain: DVKVTQSSRYLVKRTGEKVFLECVQDMDHENMFWYRQDPGLGLRLIYFSYDVKMKEKGDIPEGYSVSREKKERFSLILESASTNQTSMYLCASIPSRGNNQPQHFGDGTRLSIL.

The J gene is TRBJ1-6, the V gene TRBV4-2, with D possibly TRBD1 on 6 matching bases. Per the germline V gene, CDR1 is LGHNA and CDR2 is YNFKEQ. The CDR3 is made up of 15 amino acids. Between the trimmed V and J ends, which lost 0 bases and 5 bases, there was a span of 8 bases. The CDR3 DNA reads as TGTGCCAGCAGCCAAGATCGGGACAATAATTCACCCCTCCACTTT. Translation: CASSQDRDNNSPLHF.

CDR3 amino acids: CASSQENTGQETQYF. DNA for the CDR3: TGTGCCAGCAGCCAAGAAAATACTGGGCAAGAGACCCAGTACTTC. This chain connects TRBV4-2 to TRBJ2-5; D is unclear. The CDR3 has 15 amino acids. V lost 0 bases to trimming and J lost 2 bases, with 10 bases between them. Looked up from germline, CDR1 is LGHNA and CDR2 is YNFKEQ.

The rearrangement joins TRBV10-3 to TRBJ2-7; D is possibly TRBD2 (6 bases). CDR1 is ENHRY and CDR2 is SYGVKD in the germline V gene. The CDR3 has 16 amino acids. Trimming stripped 3 bases from V and 5 bases from J, with 20 bases between. The CDR3 loop is CAISDFGGASTDEQYF. The CDR3 DNA reads TGTGCCATCAGTGATTTTGGAGGGGCCTCGACAGACGAGCAGTACTTC.

This chain links TRBV7-8 with TRBJ2-7, with 9 bases that match TRBD1. CDR1 and CDR2 (germline): SGHVS, FQNEAQ. The CDR3 loop spans 16 amino acids. V shed 4 bases, J shed 5 bases, and the junction held 12 bases outside the gene matches. DNA for the CDR3: TGTGCCAGCAGCTCGCACAGGGGGCGTTCCGCTGACGAGCAGTACTTC. This gives the protein CASSSHRGRSADEQYF.

The chain combines TRBV2 with TRBJ1-1, with 10 bases lining up with TRBD1. Unmatched junction bases numbered 4, after V lost 6 bases and J lost 0 bases. The CDR3 runs to 15 residues. Germline V gene sequence: CDR1 SNHLY, CDR2 FYNNEI. CDR3: CASRRDRGLNTEAFF. CDR3 nucleotide sequence: TGTGCCAGCAGACGGGACAGGGGCTTGAACACTGAAGCTTTCTTT.

In this sample, this clone turned up a few times. The J gene is TRBJ2-1, the V gene TRBV6-1, with D unresolved. Germline values: CDR1 MNHNS, CDR2 SASEGT. The CDR3 has 13 residues. Trimming stripped 0 bases from V and 5 bases from J, with 5 bases between. The CDR3: CASSEALHNEQFF. CDR3 nucleotide sequence: TGTGCCAGCAGTGAAGCGTTGCACAATGAGCAGTTCTTC.

This clone was seen more than once but under ten times. This specimen includes other DNA sequences encoding the same CDR3. DNA for the CDR3: TGCGCCAGCAGCTTGGACGAGACCCAGTACTTC. As protein: CASSLDETQYF. The chain joins TRBV5-1 to TRBJ2-5; D ambiguous. The V end was cut by 0 bases, the J end by 5 bases, with 2 bases between. Germline CDR1 and CDR2: SGHRS and YFSETQ. CDR3 size: 11 residues.

The chain employs TRBV4-2 and TRBJ2-3, with a possible D match to TRBD2 (5 bases). Germline V gene data show CDR1 as LGHNA and CDR2 as YNFKEQ. The CDR3 length is 15 residues. Trimming removed 1 base from V and 1 base from J, with 9 bases in between. CDR3 DNA sequence: TGTGCCAGCAGCCAAGGCGGACTCGGCACAGATACGCAGTATTTT. Amino acid sequence: CASSQGGLGTDTQYF.

V is TRBV6-5 and J is TRBJ2-3, with 10 nucleotides matching TRBD2. V lost 2 bases and J lost 4; bases outside the gene matches: 0. The CDR3 runs 14 residues. CDR1 MNHEY and CDR2 SVGAGI come from the germline V gene. CDR3 DNA sequence: TGTGCCAGCAGTTACCTAGCGGGAGCAGATACGCAGTATTTT. Protein sequence: CASSYLAGADTQYF.

About this clone itself: This specimen includes other DNA sequences encoding the same CDR3. This rearrangement joins TRBV5-1 to TRBJ2-7; weak D call: TRBD1 (7 bases). V was cut by 4 bases and J by 3 bases, with 14 bases left in between. The CDR3 consists of 14 residues. Germline CDR1 and CDR2: SGHRS and YFSETQ. CDR3 residues: CASSRGQEGYEQYF. DNA for the CDR3: TGCGCCAGCAGCCGTGGACAGGAGGGCTACGAGCAGTACTTC.

CDR3 nucleotides: TGTGCCAGCAGTGAAACGATCCTTTATAGCAATCAGCCCCAGCATTTT. Translating it yields CASSETILYSNQPQHF. This chain links TRBV27 with TRBJ1-5; D is uncertain. Per germline, CDR1 MNHEY and CDR2 SMNVEV (reference sequence). This CDR3 region has 16 residues. Trimming took 5 bases from V and 0 from J, leaving 14 bases between them.

This sequence joins TRBV18 and TRBJ2-7, with TRBD2 identical over 10 bases. The CDR3 is 16 amino acids. The V gene's germline CDR1 is KGHSH and CDR2 LQKENI. V was clipped by 8 bases and J by 7 bases; unmatched bases: 17. CDR3 protein: CASAKTSGPLEGEQYF. The CDR3 DNA is TGTGCCAGCGCCAAGACTAGCGGGCCTCTAGAGGGAGAGCAGTACTTC.

The chain recombines TRBV6-6 with TRBJ1-2, with 8 nucleotides matching TRBD1. Germline values: CDR1 MNHNY, CDR2 SVGAGI (reference sequence). The length of the CDR3 is 15 residues. Trimming at V came to 0 bases and at J to 6 bases, leaving 6 bases not matched to a gene. The CDR3 loop is CASSYSRTGRNGYTF. CDR3 sequence (DNA): TGTGCCAGCAGTTACTCAAGGACAGGGAGGAATGGCTACACCTTC.

The chain joins TRBV5-4 to TRBJ1-2; TRBD1 might be the D (5 bases). This CDR3 has 15 residues. V was trimmed by 4 bases and J by 1 base, leaving 14 bases between them. From germline, CDR1 is SGHNT and CDR2 YYREEE (reference sequence). CDR3 sequence (DNA): TGTGCCAGCAGCCATTTCCCTCAGGGTAACTATGGCTACACCTTC. Protein: CASSHFPQGNYGYTF.

V usage is TRBV27 and J usage is TRBJ2-7; either TRBD1 or TRBD2 may supply D (6 bases each). Germline V lookup: CDR1 MNHEY, CDR2 SMNVEV (reference sequence). The CDR3 totals 15 residues. The germline V and J ends were trimmed by 6 bases and 4 bases, with 19 bases remaining between them. The CDR3 loop is CASSYWAGGLYEQYF. The CDR3 region has the DNA TGTGCCAGCAGCTACTGGGCCGGGGGCCTGTACGAGCAGTACTTC.

J is TRBJ2-5 and V is TRBV7-3; the D gene is possibly TRBD1 (6 bases). Germline values: CDR1 SGHTA, CDR2 FQGTGA. V lost 2 bases, J lost 4 bases, and 20 bases lay in between. The CDR3 loop spans 17 amino acids. DNA of the CDR3: TGTGCCAGCAGCTTAGGCGAGGGCAGGGGATCTGGAGAGACCCAGTACTTC. It translates to CASSLGEGRGSGETQYF.

Notes on this clone: The junction differs from germline at one of its ends, possibly a read error. The chain carries TRBV4-2 and TRBJ2-5; maybe TRBD2 (5 bases). Germline CDR1 and CDR2: LGHNA and YNFKEQ. The CDR3 contains 16 residues. CDR3 sequence reads: CASSQDPNRVEETRYF. In DNA, the CDR3 is TGTGCCAGCAGCCAAGATCCCAATCGGGTGGAGGAGACCCGGTACTTC.

The V and J genes are TRBV28 and TRBJ1-2, with no clear D. This CDR3 is 14 amino acids long. Germline V gene sequence: CDR1 MDHEN, CDR2 SYDVKM. Trimming took off 4 bases at V and 4 bases at J, with 13 bases between the two ends. The CDR3 loop reads CASSSGVTSYGYTF. The CDR3 region has the DNA TGTGCCAGCAGTTCCGGGGTCACGAGCTATGGCTACACCTTC.

This clone was found once. V and J are TRBV27 and TRBJ2-1, with TRBD2 matching over 9 bases. The J segment lost 1 base and the V segment lost 4 bases, leaving 8 bases of the junction unmatched. This CDR3 is built from 17 residues. Germline assignment: CDR1 MNHEY and CDR2 SMNVEV (reference sequence). The CDR3 sequence is CASSSPLAGGSYNEQFF. The CDR3 bases are TGTGCCAGCAGTTCGCCTCTGGCGGGAGGGTCCTACAATGAGCAGTTCTTC.

The chain joins TRBV5-4 to TRBJ1-2, with 8 bases that match TRBD1. Germline assignment: CDR1 SGHNT and CDR2 YYREEE (reference sequence). The CDR3 has 12 residues. V gave up 4 bases and J gave up 8 bases; unmatched junction bases: 4. As DNA, the CDR3 is TGTGCCAGCAGCCCAGGGGGCTTGGGCTACACCTTC. Translated, it gives CASSPGGLGYTF. Based on the CDR3 plus reference TRBV5-4 and TRBJ1-2, the full variable domain is ETGVTQSPTHLIKTRGQQVTLRCSSQSGHNTVSWYQQALGQGPQFIFQYYREEENGRGNFPPRFSGLQFPNYSSELNVNALELDDSALYLCASSPGGLGYTFGSGTRLTVV.

This chain connects TRBV7-8 to TRBJ2-1; TRBD1 is a possible D gene (7 bases). The CDR3 has 15 residues. The ends were cut back, 5 bases at V and 4 bases at J, with 15 bases in the middle. Per germline, CDR1 SGHVS and CDR2 FQNEAQ. The CDR3, as DNA: TGTGCCAGCAGCGGAGGGGGGACAGCTTACAATGAGCAGTTCTTC. Encoded protein: CASSGGGTAYNEQFF.

The J gene is TRBJ2-7, the V gene TRBV5-1; 13 bases map to TRBD2. Unmatched junction bases numbered 3, after V lost 1 base and J lost 5 bases. The CDR3 loop spans 15 amino acids. Germline V lookup: CDR1 SGHRS, CDR2 YFSETQ. The CDR3: CASSLWTSGSHEQYF. The CDR3 region has the DNA TGCGCCAGCAGCTTGTGGACTAGCGGGAGCCACGAGCAGTACTTC. Full variable domain (outside the CDR3, taken from reference TRBV5-1 and TRBJ2-7): KAGVTQTPRYLIKTRGQQVTLSCSPISGHRSVSWYQQTPGQGLQFLFEYFSETQRNKGNFPGRFSGRQFSNSRSEMNVSTLELGDSALYLCASSLWTSGSHEQYFGPGTRLTVT.

The V gene is TRBV18, the J gene TRBJ1-1, with D uncertain. V dropped 6 bases and J dropped 2 bases, with 13 bases sitting between them. This CDR3 is built from 14 residues. Germline V gives CDR1 KGHSH, CDR2 LQKENI. Written as DNA, the CDR3 is TGTGCCAGCTCCCGGAGCGGCCGAAACACTGAAGCTTTCTTT. It encodes CASSRSGRNTEAFF.

This clone has only a few counts. This chain links TRBV11-3 with TRBJ2-2; D remains unclear. Trimming cost V 5 bases and J 4 bases, with 11 bases left between them. The CDR3 contains 14 residues. Germline V gene data show CDR1 as SGHNT and CDR2 as YENEEA. CDR3 DNA: TGTGCCAGCAGCCCAGTTACGGGCACCGGGGAGCTGTTTTTT. It encodes CASSPVTGTGELFF.

The chain is built from TRBV29-1 and TRBJ2-5; 7 bases map to TRBD1. Germline V CDR1 and CDR2: SQVTM, ANQGSEA. The J segment lost 2 bases and the V segment lost 3 bases, leaving 3 bases of the junction unmatched. There are 13 residues in the CDR3. The CDR3 here is CSVDRGQQETQYF. CDR3 sequence (DNA): TGCAGCGTTGATCGGGGACAGCAAGAGACCCAGTACTTC.

Only a few counts were recorded for this clone. This chain joins TRBV19 and TRBJ2-2; the match to TRBD2 covers 10 bases. In germline, CDR1 is LNHDA, CDR2 SQIVND (reference sequence). The CDR3 covers 15 residues. Trimming removed 5 bases from V and 6 bases from J; junction bases left unmatched: 6. CDR3 sequence: CASSPLAGVAGELFF. In DNA form, the CDR3 reads TGTGCCAGTAGTCCCCTAGCGGGAGTGGCCGGGGAGCTGTTTTTT.

The genes are TRBV5-1 and TRBJ1-2, with a possible D match to TRBD1 (5 bases). This CDR3 comprises 16 residues. In germline, CDR1 is SGHRS, CDR2 YFSETQ. V lost 1 base and J lost 4, with 17 bases in between. The CDR3 region is CASSLYQGEVSYGYTF. In DNA form, the CDR3 reads TGCGCCAGCAGCTTGTACCAGGGCGAAGTCTCCTATGGCTACACCTTC. The full variable domain, with the rest looked up from reference TRBV5-1 and TRBJ1-2, is KAGVTQTPRYLIKTRGQQVTLSCSPISGHRSVSWYQQTPGQGLQFLFEYFSETQRNKGNFPGRFSGRQFSNSRSEMNVSTLELGDSALYLCASSLYQGEVSYGYTFGSGTRLTVV.